This TCR beta chain comes out of a study of blood T cell repertoires in COVID-19. This CDR3 comprises 12 residues. Looked up from germline, CDR1 is MNHEY and CDR2 is SVGAGI. V was clipped by 10 bases and J by 4 bases, with 13 bases between them. Assay: immunoSEQ multiplex PCR; the TCRdb copy retains only in-frame clones and omits some. The sample lists 200,000 to 300,000 clones; roughly 88% were seen once. This clone came up once. In terms of age and location, participants ranged from roughly 18 to 95 years and lived in about 25 US areas. The sequence was collected from a woman aged 40 to 55 with acute COVID-19. This chain connects TRBV6-5 to TRBJ1-2; a possible D gene is TRBD1 (5 bases). Sequencing used PBMCs or T cells enriched from blood (not recorded which). CDR3 residues: CATMTESYGYTF. Here the CDR3 DNA reads TGTGCCACCATGACAGAGAGCTATGGCTACACCTTC.